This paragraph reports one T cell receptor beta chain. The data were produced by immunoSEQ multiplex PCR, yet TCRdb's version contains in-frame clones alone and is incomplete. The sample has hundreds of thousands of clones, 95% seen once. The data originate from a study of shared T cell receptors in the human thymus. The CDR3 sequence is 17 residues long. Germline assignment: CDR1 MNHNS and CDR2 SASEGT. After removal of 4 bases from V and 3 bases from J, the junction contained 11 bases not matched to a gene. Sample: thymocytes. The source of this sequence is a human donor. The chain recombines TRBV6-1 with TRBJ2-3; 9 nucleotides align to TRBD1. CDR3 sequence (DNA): TGTGCCAGCAGTGGCCGGGACAGGGTACCGAGGACAGATACGCAGTATTTT. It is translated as CASSGRDRVPRTDTQYF.